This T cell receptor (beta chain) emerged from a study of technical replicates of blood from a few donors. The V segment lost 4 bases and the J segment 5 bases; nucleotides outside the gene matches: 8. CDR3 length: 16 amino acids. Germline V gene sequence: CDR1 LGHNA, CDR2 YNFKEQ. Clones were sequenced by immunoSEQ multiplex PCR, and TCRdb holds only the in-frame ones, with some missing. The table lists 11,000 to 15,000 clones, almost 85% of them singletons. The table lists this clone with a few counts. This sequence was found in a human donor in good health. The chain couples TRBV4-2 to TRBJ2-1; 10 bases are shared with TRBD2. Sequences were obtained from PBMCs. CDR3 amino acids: CASSRSLAGGHNEQFF. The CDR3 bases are TGTGCCAGCAGCCGATCCTTAGCGGGAGGCCACAATGAGCAGTTCTTC.